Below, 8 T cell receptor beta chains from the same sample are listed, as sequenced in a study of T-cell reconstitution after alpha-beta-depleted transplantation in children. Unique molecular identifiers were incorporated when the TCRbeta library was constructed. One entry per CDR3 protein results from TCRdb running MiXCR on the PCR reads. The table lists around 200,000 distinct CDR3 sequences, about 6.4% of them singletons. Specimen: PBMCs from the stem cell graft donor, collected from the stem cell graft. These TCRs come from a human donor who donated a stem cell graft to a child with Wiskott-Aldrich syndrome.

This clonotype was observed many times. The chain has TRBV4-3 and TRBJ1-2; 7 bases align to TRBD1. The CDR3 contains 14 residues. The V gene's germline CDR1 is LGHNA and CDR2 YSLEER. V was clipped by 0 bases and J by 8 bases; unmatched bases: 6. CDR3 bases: TGCGCCAGCAGCCAAGAGGGACAGACGGGCGGCTACACCTTC. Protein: CASSQEGQTGGYTF.

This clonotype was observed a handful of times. The CDR3 DNA is TGTGCCTGGAGTGGGTCCAGGGAATACAAAAACATTCAGTACTTC. Translated: CAWSGSREYKNIQYF. The chain combines TRBV30 with TRBJ2-4; D possibly corresponds to TRBD1 (5 bases). Germline CDR1 reads GTSNPN; CDR2 reads SVGIG (reference sequence). Trimming removed 1 base at V and 3 bases at J, with 13 bases between. CDR3 size: 15 residues.

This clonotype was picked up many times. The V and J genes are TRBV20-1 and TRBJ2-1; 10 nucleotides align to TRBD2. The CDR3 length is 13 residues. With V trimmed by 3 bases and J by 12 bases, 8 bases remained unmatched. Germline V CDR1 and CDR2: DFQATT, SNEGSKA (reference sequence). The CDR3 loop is CSASYLAGDVQFF. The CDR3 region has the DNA TGCAGTGCTAGTTACCTAGCGGGAGACGTGCAGTTCTTC.

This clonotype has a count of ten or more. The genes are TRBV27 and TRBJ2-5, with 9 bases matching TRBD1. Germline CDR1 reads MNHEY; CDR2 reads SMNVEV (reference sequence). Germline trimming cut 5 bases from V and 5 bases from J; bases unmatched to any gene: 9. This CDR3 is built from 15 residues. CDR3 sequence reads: CASSPSGQGGETQYF. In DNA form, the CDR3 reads TGTGCCAGCAGTCCATCGGGACAGGGAGGGGAGACCCAGTACTTC.

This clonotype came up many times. The CDR3: CASSIGTPVEYF. For the CDR3, the DNA is TGTGCCAGCAGTATCGGGACGCCGGTTGAGTACTTC. The chain is built from TRBV12-3 or TRBV12-4 and TRBJ2-4; D may be TRBD1 or TRBD2 (5 bases each). V shed 5 bases and J shed 14 bases, with 16 bases lying between them. The CDR3 covers 12 residues.

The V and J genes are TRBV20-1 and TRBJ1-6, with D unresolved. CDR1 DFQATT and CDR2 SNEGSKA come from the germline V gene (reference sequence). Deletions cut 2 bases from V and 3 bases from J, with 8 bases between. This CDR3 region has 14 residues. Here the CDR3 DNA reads TGCAGTGCTAGAAATCCAGACTATAATTCACCCCTCCACTTT. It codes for CSARNPDYNSPLHF.

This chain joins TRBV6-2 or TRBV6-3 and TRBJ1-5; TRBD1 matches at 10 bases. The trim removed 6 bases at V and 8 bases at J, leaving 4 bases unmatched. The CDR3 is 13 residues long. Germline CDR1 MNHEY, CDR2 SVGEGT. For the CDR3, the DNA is TGTGCCAGCAGACCCGGACAGGGGGAGCCCCAGCATTTT. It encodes CASRPGQGEPQHF.

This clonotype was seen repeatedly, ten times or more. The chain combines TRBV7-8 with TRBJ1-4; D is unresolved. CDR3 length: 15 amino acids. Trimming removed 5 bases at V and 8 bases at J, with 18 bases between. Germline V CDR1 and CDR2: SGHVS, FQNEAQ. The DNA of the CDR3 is TGTGCCAGCAGCGCAACCGGGCCCTTCGCCGAAAAACTGTTTTTT. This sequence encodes CASSATGPFAEKLFF.